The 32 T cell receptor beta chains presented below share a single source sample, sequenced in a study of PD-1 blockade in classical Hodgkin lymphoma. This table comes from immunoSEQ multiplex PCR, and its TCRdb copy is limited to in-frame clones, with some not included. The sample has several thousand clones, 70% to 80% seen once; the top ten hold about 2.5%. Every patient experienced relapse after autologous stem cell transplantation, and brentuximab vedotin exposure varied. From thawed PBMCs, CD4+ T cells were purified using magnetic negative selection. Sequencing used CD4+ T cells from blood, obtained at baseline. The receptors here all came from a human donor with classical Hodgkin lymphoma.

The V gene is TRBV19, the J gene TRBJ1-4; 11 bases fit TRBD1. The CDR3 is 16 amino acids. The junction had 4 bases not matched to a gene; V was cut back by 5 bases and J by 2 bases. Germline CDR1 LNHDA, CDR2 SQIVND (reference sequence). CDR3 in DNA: TGTGCCAGTAGTCCACGGACAGGGGGCACTAATGAAAAACTGTTTTTT. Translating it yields CASSPRTGGTNEKLFF.

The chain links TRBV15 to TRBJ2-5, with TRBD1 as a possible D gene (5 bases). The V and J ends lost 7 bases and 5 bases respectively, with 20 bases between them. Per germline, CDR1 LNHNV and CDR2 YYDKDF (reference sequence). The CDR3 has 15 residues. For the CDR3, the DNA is TGTGCCACCACCGAGTTTGCAGGGCCGGCGGAGACCCAGTACTTC. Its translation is CATTEFAGPAETQYF.

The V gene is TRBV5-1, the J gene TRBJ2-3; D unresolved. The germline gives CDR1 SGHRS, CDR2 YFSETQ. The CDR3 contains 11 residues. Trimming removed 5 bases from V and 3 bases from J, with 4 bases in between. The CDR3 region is CASRQTDTQYF. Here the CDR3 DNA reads TGCGCCAGCAGGCAAACAGATACGCAGTATTTT.

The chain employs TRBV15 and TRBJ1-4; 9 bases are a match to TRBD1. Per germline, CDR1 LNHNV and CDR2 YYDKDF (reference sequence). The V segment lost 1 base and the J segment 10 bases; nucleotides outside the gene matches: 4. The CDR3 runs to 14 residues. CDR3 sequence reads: CATSRGQGEGKLFF. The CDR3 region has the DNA TGTGCCACCAGCAGAGGACAGGGGGAGGGAAAACTGTTTTTT. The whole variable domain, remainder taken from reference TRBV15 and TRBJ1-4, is DAMVIQNPRYQVTQFGKPVTLSCSQTLNHNVMYWYQQKSSQAPKLLFHYYDKDFNNEADTPDNFQSRRPNTSFCFLDIRSPGLGDTAMYLCATSRGQGEGKLFFGSGTQLSVL.

This chain's CDR3 is CASSGGQSYNEQFF. DNA of the CDR3: TGCGCCAGCAGCGGGGGACAGTCCTACAATGAGCAGTTCTTC. J is TRBJ2-1 and V is TRBV5-1, with TRBD1 matching 7 bases. CDR1 and CDR2 from the germline V gene are SGHRS and YFSETQ. This CDR3 has 14 amino acids. The V gene end was trimmed by 4 bases and the J gene end by 1 base; junction bases not matched to a gene: 2.

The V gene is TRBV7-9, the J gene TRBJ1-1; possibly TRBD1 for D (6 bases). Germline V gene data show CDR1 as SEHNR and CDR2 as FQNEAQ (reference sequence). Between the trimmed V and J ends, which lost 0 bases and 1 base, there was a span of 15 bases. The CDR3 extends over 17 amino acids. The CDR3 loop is CASSLAREDRENTEAFF. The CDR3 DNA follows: TGTGCCAGCAGCTTAGCGCGGGAGGACAGAGAGAACACTGAAGCTTTCTTT.

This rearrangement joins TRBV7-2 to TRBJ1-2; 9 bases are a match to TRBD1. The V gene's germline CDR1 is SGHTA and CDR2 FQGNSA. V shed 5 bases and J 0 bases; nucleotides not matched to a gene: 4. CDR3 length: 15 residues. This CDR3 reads CASSLRQGANYGYTF. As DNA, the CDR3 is TGTGCCAGCAGCCTGAGACAGGGGGCTAACTATGGCTACACCTTC.

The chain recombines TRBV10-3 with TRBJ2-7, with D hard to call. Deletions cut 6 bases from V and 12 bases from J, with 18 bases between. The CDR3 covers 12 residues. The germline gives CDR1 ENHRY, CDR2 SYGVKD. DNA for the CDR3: TGTGCCATCAGGGCCCCAGGCCCCCCTCTGTACTTC. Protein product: CAIRAPGPPLYF.

This chain's CDR3 is CASSWGDYEQYF. CDR3 DNA sequence: TGTGCCAGCTCGTGGGGAGACTACGAGCAGTACTTC. This sequence joins TRBV18 and TRBJ2-7; a possible D gene is TRBD2 (5 bases). With 6 bases removed from V and 3 bases from J, the gap between germline ends came to 9 bases. This CDR3 region has 12 residues. Looked up from germline, CDR1 is KGHSH and CDR2 is LQKENI.

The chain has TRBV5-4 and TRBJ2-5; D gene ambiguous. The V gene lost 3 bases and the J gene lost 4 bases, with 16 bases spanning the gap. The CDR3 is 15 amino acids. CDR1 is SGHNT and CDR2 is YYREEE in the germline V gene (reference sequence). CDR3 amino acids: CASSSPLSLGETQYF. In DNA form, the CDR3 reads TGTGCCAGCAGCTCGCCCCTATCCTTGGGAGAGACCCAGTACTTC.

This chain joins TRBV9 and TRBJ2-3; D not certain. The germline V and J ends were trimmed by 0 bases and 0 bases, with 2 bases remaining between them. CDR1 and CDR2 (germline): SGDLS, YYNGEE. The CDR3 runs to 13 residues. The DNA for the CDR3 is TGTGCCAGCAGCGTAGATAGCACAGATACGCAGTATTTT. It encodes CASSVDSTDTQYF. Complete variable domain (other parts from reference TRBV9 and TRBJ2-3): DSGVTQTPKHLITATGQRVTLRCSPRSGDLSVYWYQQSLDQGLQFLIQYYNGEERAKGNILERFSAQQFPDLHSELNLSSLELGDSALYFCASSVDSTDTQYFGPGTRLTVL.

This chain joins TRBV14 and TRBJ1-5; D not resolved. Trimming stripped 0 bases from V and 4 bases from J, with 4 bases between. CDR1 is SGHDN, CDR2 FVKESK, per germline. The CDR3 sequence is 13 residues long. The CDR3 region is CASSQDGNQPQHF. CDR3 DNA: TGTGCCAGCAGCCAAGATGGGAATCAGCCCCAGCATTTT.

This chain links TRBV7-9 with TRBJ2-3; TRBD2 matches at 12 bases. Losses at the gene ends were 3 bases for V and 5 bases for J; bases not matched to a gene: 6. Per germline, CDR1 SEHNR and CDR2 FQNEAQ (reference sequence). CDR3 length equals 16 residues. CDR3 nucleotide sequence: TGTGCCAGCAGCTTGGCTAGCGGGAGGGCCGTAGATACGCAGTATTTT. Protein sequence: CASSLASGRAVDTQYF.

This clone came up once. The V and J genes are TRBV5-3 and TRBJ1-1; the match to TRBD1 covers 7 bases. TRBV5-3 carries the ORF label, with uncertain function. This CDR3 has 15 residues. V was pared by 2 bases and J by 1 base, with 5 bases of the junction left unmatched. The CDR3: CARSFRDRPNTEAFF. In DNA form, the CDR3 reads TGTGCCAGAAGCTTCCGGGACAGACCGAACACTGAAGCTTTCTTT.

CDR3 coding DNA: TGTGCCAGCTCACTGACTCCTGGGACTATTGAAGATGAGCAGTACTTC. Its protein is CASSLTPGTIEDEQYF. The chain couples TRBV18 to TRBJ2-7, with 7 bases lining up with TRBD2. The CDR3 spans 16 residues. The V gene's germline CDR1 is KGHSH and CDR2 LQKENI. With V trimmed by 4 bases and J by 7 bases, 16 bases remained unmatched. Drawing the rest from reference TRBV18 and TRBJ2-7, the complete variable domain is NAGVMQNPRHLVRRRGQEARLRCSPMKGHSHVYWYRQLPEEGLKFMVYLQKENIIDESGMPKERFSAEFPKEGPSILRIQQVVRGDSAAYFCASSLTPGTIEDEQYFGPGTRLTVT.

The CDR3 region is CASSLVQGAGGANVLTF. The CDR3 DNA reads as TGCGCCAGCAGCTTGGTACAGGGGGCTGGAGGGGCCAACGTCCTGACTTTC. The chain links TRBV5-1 to TRBJ2-6, with 9 bases that match TRBD1. The CDR3 runs 17 residues. Germline trimming cut 0 bases from V and 4 bases from J; bases unmatched to any gene: 5. Germline-derived CDR1 and CDR2 are SGHRS and YFSETQ.

The CDR3: CASSQFVSSITPGELFF. The CDR3 DNA follows: TGCGCCAGCAGTCAATTTGTTTCTAGCATCACACCCGGGGAGCTGTTTTTT. The genes are TRBV23-1 and TRBJ2-2; tentatively, D is TRBD2 (5 bases). TRBV23-1 is assigned to the ORF class and has an uncertain function. Trimming shortened V by 1 base and J by 6 bases, and 18 bases separated the two germline ends. This CDR3 is built from 17 residues.

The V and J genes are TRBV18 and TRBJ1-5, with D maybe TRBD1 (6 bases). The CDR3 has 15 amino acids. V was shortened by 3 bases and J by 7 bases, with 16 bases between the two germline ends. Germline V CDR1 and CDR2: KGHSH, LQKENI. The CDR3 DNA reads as TGTGCCAGCTCACCGGATAGGGGGGTCGGGCAGCCCCAGCATTTT. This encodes CASSPDRGVGQPQHF.

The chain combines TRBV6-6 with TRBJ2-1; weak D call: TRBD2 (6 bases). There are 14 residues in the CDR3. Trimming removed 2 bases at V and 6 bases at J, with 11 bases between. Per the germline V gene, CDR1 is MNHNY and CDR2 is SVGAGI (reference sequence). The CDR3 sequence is CASSYTGDGNEQFF. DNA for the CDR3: TGTGCCAGCAGTTACACGGGGGATGGCAATGAGCAGTTCTTC.

The CDR3 coding sequence is TGTGCCACCAGCAGAGGTTGTGGGCAGGGTTTTAAGCCCCAGCATTTT. It translates to CATSRGCGQGFKPQHF. V and J are TRBV15 and TRBJ1-5; D perhaps matches TRBD1 (5 bases). This CDR3 contains 16 residues. CDR1 is LNHNV and CDR2 is YYDKDF in the germline V gene (reference sequence). V was trimmed by 1 base and J by 8 bases, leaving 18 bases between them.

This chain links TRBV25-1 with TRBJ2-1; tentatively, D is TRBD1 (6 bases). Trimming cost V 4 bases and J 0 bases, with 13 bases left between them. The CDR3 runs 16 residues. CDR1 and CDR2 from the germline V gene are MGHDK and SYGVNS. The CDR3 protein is CASSGRTESSYNEQFF. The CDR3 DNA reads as TGTGCCAGCAGTGGGAGGACAGAGAGCTCCTACAATGAGCAGTTCTTC.

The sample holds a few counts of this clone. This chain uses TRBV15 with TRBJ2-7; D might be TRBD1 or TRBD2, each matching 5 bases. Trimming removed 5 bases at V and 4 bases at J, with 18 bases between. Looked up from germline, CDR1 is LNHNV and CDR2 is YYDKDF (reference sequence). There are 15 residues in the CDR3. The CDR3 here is CATSAPGRKEYEQYF. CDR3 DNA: TGTGCCACCAGCGCCCCGGGACGGAAAGAATACGAGCAGTACTTC.

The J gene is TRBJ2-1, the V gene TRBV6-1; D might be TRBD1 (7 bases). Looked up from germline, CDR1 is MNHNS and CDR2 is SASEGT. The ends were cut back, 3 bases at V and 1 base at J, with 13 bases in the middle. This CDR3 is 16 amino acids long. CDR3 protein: CASSDAGQSSYNEQFF. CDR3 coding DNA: TGTGCCAGCAGTGATGCGGGACAGAGTTCCTACAATGAGCAGTTCTTC.

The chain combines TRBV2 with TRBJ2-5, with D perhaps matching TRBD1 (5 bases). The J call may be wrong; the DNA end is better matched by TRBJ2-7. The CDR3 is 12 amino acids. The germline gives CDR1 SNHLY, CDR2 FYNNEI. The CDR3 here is CASSADNYEQYF. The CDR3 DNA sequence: TGTGCCAGCAGTGCGGACAACTACGAGCAGTACTTC.

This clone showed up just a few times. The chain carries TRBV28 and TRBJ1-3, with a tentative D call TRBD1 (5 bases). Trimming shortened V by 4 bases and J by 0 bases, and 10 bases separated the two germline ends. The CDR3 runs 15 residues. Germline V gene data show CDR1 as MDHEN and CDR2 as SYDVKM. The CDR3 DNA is TGTGCCAGCAGTTCGACAGTAATCTCTGGAAACACCATATATTTT. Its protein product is CASSSTVISGNTIYF.

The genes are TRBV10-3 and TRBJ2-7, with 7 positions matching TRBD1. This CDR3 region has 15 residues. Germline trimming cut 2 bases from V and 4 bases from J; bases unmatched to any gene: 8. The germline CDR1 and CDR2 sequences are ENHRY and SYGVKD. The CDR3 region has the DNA TGTGCCATCAGTGAGGCAAACAGGGGATGGTACGAGCAGTACTTC. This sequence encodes CAISEANRGWYEQYF.

CDR3 amino acids: CASTGPELQETQYF. The CDR3 region has the DNA TGTGCCAGCACCGGGCCAGAGCTCCAAGAGACCCAGTACTTC. The chain carries TRBV27 and TRBJ2-5; D is unresolved. The V end was cut by 7 bases, the J end by 1 base, with 13 bases between. There are 14 residues in the CDR3. Germline V gives CDR1 MNHEY, CDR2 SMNVEV (reference sequence).

The CDR3 protein is CASAIADTQYF. For the CDR3, the DNA is TGTGCCAGTGCTATCGCAGATACGCAGTATTTT. The rearrangement links TRBV2 to TRBJ2-3; D remains unclear. V was pared by 9 bases and J by 4 bases, with 8 bases between. Germline CDR1 and CDR2: SNHLY and FYNNEI. The CDR3 loop spans 11 amino acids.

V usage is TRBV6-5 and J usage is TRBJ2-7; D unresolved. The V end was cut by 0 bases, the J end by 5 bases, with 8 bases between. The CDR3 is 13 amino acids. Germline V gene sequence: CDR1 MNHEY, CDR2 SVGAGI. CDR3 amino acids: CASSYSTPNEQYF. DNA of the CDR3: TGTGCCAGCAGTTACTCGACCCCAAACGAGCAGTACTTC.

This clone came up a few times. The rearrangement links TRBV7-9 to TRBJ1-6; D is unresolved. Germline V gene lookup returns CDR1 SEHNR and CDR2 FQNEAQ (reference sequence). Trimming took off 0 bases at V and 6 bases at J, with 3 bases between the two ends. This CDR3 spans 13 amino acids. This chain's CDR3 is CASSLAGNSPLHF. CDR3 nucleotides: TGTGCCAGCAGCTTAGCGGGTAATTCACCCCTCCACTTT.

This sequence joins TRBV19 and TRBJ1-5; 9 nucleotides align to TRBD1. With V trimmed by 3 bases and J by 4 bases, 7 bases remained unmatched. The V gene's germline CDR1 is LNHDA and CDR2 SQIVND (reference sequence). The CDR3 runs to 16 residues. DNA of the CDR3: TGTGCCAGTAGTATGATGGACAGGGGACTTAATCAGCCCCAGCATTTT. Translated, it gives CASSMMDRGLNQPQHF. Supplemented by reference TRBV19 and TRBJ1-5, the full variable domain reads DGGITQSPKYLFRKEGQNVTLSCEQNLNHDAMYWYRQDPGQGLRLIYYSQIVNDFQKGDIAEGYSVSREKKESFPLTVTSAQKNPTAFYLCASSMMDRGLNQPQHFGDGTRLSIL.

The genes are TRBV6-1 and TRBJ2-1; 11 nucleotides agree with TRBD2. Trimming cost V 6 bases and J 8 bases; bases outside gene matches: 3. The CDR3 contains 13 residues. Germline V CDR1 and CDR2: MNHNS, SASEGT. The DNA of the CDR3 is TGTGCCAGCAGAACTAGCGGGAGTTATGAGCAGTTCTTC. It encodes CASRTSGSYEQFF.